The clone carrying this T cell receptor beta chain came up many times. Its target is unknown. The sample belongs to a study of neurological immune-mediated disorders. Study-wide points: In HTLV-1-associated myelopathy, TCR clonal expansion was greatest, whereas multiple sclerosis had the least, falling below healthy controls.

CDR3 length: 14 residues. In germline, CDR1 is DFQATT, CDR2 SNEGSKA (reference sequence). Trimming removed 6 bases from V and 10 bases from J; junction bases left unmatched: 9. Over 190 million TCR-beta sequences from 15-18 subjects were obtained in each sequencing run. TCRdb processed the 5' RACE reads anew with MiXCR; each CDR3 protein has one entry. The table includes 20,000 or so distinct CDR3 sequences, less than 3.5% detected once. The source of this sequence is a woman younger than 35 with multiple sclerosis. Sample: PBMCs. The chain uses TRBV20-1 and TRBJ2-1; 13 positions agree with TRBD2. The CDR3 sequence: CSAPTSGGFREQFF. The CDR3 DNA sequence: TGCAGTGCCCCGACTAGCGGGGGGTTTCGGGAGCAGTTCTTC.